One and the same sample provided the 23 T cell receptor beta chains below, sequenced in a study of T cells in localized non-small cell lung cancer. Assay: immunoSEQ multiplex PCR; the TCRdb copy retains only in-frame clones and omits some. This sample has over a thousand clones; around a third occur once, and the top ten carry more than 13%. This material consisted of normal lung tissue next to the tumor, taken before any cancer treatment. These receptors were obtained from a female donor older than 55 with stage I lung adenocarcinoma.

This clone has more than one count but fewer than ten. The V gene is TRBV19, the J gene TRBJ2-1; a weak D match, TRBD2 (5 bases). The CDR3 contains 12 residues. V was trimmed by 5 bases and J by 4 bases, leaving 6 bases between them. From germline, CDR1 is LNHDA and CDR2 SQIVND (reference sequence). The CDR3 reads CASSQRYNEQFF. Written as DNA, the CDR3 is TGTGCCAGTAGTCAGCGGTACAATGAGCAGTTCTTC.

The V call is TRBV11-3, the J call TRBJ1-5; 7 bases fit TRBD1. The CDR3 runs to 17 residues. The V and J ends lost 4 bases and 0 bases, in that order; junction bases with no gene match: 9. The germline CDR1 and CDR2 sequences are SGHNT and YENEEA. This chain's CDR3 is CASSSKGDSYSNQPQHF. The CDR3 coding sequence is TGTGCCAGCAGCTCCAAGGGGGACAGTTATAGCAATCAGCCCCAGCATTTT. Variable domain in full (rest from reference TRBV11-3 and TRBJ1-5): EAGVVQSPRYKIIEKKQPVAFWCNPISGHNTLYWYLQNLGQGPELLIRYENEEAVDDSQLPKDRFSAERLKGVDSTLKIQPAELGDSAVYLCASSSKGDSYSNQPQHFGDGTRLSIL.

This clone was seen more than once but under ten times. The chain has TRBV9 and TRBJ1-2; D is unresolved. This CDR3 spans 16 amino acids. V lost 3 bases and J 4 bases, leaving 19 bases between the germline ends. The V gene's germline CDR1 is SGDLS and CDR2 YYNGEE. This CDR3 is CASSAPDPTIFYGYTF. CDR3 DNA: TGTGCCAGCAGCGCACCGGACCCCACTATCTTCTATGGCTACACCTTC.

The CDR3 spells CASIPRDRAYNEQFF. The DNA for the CDR3 is TGTGCCAGTATACCCCGCGACAGGGCCTACAATGAGCAGTTCTTC. The chain recombines TRBV25-1 with TRBJ2-1; 7 bases align to TRBD1. Looked up from germline, CDR1 is MGHDK and CDR2 is SYGVNS. This CDR3 is 15 amino acids long. Unmatched junction bases numbered 10, after V lost 9 bases and J lost 2 bases.

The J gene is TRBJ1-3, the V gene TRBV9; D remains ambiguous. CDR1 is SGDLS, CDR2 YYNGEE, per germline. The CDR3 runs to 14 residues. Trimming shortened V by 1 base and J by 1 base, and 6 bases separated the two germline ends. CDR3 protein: CASSVRDSGNTIYF. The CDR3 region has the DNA TGTGCCAGCAGCGTACGGGATTCTGGAAACACCATATATTTT.

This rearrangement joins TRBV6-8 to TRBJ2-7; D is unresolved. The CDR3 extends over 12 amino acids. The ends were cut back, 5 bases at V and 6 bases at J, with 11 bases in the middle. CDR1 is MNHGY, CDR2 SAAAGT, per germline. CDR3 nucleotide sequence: TGTGCCAGCAGTGCCCAGGACCTCGAGCAGTACTTC. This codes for CASSAQDLEQYF.

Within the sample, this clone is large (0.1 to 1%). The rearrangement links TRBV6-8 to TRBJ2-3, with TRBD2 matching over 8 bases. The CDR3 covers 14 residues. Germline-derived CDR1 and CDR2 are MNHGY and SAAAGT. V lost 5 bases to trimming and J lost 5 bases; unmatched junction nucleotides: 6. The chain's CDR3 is CASSVSGSGDTQYF. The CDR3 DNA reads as TGTGCCAGCAGTGTGAGCGGGAGCGGAGATACGCAGTATTTT.

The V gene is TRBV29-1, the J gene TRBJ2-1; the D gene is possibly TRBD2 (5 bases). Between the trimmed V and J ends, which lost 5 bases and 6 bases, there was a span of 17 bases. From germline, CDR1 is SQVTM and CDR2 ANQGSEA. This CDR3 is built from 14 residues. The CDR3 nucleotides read TGCAGCGTTCCCCGGTGGCTAGCAGTCAATGAGCAGTTCTTC. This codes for CSVPRWLAVNEQFF.

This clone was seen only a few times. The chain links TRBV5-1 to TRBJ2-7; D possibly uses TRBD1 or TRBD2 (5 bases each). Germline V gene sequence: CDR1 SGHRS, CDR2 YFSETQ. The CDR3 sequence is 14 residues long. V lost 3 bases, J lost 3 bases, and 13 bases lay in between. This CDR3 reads CASSSRDPLYEQYF. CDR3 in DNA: TGCGCCAGCAGCTCCCGGGACCCACTCTACGAGCAGTACTTC.

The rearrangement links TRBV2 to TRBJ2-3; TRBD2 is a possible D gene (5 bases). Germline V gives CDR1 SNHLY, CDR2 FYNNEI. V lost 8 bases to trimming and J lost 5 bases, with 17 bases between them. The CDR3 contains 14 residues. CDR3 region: CASARSLALDTQYF. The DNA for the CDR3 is TGTGCCAGCGCCCGGTCCTTAGCGTTAGATACGCAGTATTTT.

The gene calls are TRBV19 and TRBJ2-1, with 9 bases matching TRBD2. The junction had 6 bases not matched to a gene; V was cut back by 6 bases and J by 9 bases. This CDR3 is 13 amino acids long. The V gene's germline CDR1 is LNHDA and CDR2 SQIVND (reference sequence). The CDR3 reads CASRKSGRTEQFF. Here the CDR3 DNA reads TGTGCCAGTAGAAAGAGCGGGAGGACTGAGCAGTTCTTC.

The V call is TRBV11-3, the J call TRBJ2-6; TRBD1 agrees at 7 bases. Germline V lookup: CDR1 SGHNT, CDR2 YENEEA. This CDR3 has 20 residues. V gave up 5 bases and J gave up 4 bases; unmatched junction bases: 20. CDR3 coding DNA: TGTGCCAGCAGCACCCTGGATGGGGTGGACAGGACCTCCGGGGCCAACGTCCTGACTTTC. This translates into CASSTLDGVDRTSGANVLTF.

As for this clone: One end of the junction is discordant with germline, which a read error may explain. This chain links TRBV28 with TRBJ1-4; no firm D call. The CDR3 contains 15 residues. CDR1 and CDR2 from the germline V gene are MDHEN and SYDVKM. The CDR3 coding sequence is TGTACCAGCAGTACCCGGCGAAGGGCTAATGAAAAACTGTTTTTT. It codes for CTSSTRRRANEKLFF.

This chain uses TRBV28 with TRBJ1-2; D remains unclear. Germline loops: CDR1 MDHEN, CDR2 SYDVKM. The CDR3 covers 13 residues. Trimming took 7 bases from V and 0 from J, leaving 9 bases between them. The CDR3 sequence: CASIPGTNYGYTF. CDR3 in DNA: TGTGCCAGCATCCCGGGAACTAACTATGGCTACACCTTC.

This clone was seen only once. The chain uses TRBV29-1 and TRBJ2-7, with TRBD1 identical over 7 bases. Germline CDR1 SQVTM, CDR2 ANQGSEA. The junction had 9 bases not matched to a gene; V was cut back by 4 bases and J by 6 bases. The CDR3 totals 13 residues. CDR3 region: CSVGQGNPSEQYF. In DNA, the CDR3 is TGCAGCGTTGGACAGGGTAATCCATCCGAGCAGTACTTC.

The CDR3: CASTETSGSYGYTF. DNA for the CDR3: TGTGCCAGCACCGAAACCTCAGGAAGCTATGGCTACACCTTC. This rearrangement joins TRBV11-3 to TRBJ1-2; no clear D. Trimming removed 7 bases from V and 4 bases from J, with 16 bases in between. CDR1 is SGHNT, CDR2 YENEEA, per germline. CDR3 length equals 14 residues. Using reference TRBV11-3 and TRBJ1-2 for the parts outside the CDR3, the full variable domain is EAGVVQSPRYKIIEKKQPVAFWCNPISGHNTLYWYLQNLGQGPELLIRYENEEAVDDSQLPKDRFSAERLKGVDSTLKIQPAELGDSAVYLCASTETSGSYGYTFGSGTRLTVV.

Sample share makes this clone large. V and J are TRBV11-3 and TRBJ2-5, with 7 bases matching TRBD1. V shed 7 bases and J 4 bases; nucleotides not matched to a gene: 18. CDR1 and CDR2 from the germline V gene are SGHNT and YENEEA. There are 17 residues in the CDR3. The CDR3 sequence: CASTPMGSGGVRETQYF. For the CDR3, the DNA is TGTGCCAGCACCCCAATGGGATCAGGGGGAGTTAGAGAGACCCAGTACTTC.

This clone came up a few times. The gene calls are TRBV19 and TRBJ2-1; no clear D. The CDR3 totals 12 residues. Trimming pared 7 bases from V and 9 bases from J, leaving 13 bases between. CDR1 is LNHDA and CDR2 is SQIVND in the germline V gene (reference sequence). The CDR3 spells CASNSLLGEQFF. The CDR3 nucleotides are TGTGCCAGTAATAGTTTGCTCGGTGAGCAGTTCTTC.

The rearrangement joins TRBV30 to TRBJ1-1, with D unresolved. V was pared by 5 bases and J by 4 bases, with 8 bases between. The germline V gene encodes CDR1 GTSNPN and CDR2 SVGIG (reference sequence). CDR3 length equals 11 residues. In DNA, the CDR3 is TGTGCCTGGGTTTGGGGCACTGAAGCTTTCTTT. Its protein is CAWVWGTEAFF.

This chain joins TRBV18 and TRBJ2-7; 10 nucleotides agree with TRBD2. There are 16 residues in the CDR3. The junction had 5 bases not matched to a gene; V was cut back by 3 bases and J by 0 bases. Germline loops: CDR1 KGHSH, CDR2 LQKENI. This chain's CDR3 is CASSPGLAFYSYEQYF. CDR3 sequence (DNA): TGTGCCAGCTCACCGGGACTAGCGTTTTACTCCTACGAGCAGTACTTC.

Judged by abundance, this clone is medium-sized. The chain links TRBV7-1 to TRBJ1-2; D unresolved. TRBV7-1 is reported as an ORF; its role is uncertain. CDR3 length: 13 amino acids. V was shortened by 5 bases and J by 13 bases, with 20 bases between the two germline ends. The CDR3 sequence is CASSLRERGIGTF. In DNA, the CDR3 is TGTGCCAGCAGCCTCCGGGAGAGAGGAATCGGCACCTTC.

The CDR3 region is CASSQDGGSNQPQHF. In DNA, the CDR3 is TGTGCCAGCAGCCAAGATGGCGGTAGCAATCAGCCCCAGCATTTT. The chain carries TRBV14 and TRBJ1-5; D gene ambiguous. Trimming pared 0 bases from V and 0 bases from J, leaving 6 bases between. The germline gives CDR1 SGHDN, CDR2 FVKESK. This CDR3 is built from 15 residues.

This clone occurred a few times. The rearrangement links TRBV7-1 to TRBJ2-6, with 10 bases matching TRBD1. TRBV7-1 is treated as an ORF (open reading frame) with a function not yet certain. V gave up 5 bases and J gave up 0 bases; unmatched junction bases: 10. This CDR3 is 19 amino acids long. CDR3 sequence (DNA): TGTGCCAGCAGCCCACCATTCGGGACAGGGGACTCTGGGGCCAACGTCCTGACTTTC. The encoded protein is CASSPPFGTGDSGANVLTF.